The 2 T cell receptor beta chains below all came from one sample that was sequenced in a study of early T cells in non-severe SARS-CoV-2 infection. Via MiXCR, TCRdb re-called the 5' RACE reads, giving one row per CDR3 protein. The sample comprises about 71,000 distinct CDR3 sequences, 12% to 15% of which are singletons, and more than 12% rests with the top ten. Sample: whole blood. These receptors were taken from an adult who was a healthcare worker with PCR-confirmed SARS-CoV-2 infection or an uninfected control (not recorded which).

There are a few counts of this clonotype. The J gene is TRBJ2-1, the V gene TRBV3-1, with unresolved D. The germline gives CDR1 LGHDT, CDR2 YNNKEL (reference sequence). The ends were cut back, 0 bases at V and 6 bases at J, with 12 bases in the middle. The CDR3 covers 15 residues. CDR3 amino acids: CASSQEVPTGNEQFF. The CDR3 DNA is TGTGCCAGCAGCCAAGAGGTTCCTACCGGCAATGAGCAGTTCTTC.

The V gene is TRBV12-3 or TRBV12-4, the J gene TRBJ2-1, with 9 bases lining up with TRBD1. The CDR3 runs to 14 residues. Germline trimming cut 6 bases from V and 8 bases from J; bases unmatched to any gene: 8. Written as DNA, the CDR3 is TGTGCCAGCAGCTGGGGACAGGGTGGGGATGAGCAGTTCTTC. Its translation: CASSWGQGGDEQFF.